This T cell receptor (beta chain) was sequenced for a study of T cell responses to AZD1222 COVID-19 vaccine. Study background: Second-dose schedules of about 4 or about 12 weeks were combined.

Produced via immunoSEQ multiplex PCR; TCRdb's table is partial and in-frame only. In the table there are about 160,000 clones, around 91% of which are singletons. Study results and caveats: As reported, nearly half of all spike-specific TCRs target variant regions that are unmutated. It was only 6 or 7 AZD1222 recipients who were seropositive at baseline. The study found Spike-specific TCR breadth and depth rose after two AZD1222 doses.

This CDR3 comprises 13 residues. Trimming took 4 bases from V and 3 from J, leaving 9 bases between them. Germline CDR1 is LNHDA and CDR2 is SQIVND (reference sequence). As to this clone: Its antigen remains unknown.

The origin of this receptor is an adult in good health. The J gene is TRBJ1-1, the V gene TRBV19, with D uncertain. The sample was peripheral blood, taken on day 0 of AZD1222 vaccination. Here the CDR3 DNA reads TGTGCCAGTAGTAGAAGGGCAGACACTGAAGCTTTCTTT. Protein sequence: CASSRRADTEAFF. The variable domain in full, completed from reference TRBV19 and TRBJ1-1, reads DGGITQSPKYLFRKEGQNVTLSCEQNLNHDAMYWYRQDPGQGLRLIYYSQIVNDFQKGDIAEGYSVSREKKESFPLTVTSAQKNPTAFYLCASSRRADTEAFFGQGTRLTVV.